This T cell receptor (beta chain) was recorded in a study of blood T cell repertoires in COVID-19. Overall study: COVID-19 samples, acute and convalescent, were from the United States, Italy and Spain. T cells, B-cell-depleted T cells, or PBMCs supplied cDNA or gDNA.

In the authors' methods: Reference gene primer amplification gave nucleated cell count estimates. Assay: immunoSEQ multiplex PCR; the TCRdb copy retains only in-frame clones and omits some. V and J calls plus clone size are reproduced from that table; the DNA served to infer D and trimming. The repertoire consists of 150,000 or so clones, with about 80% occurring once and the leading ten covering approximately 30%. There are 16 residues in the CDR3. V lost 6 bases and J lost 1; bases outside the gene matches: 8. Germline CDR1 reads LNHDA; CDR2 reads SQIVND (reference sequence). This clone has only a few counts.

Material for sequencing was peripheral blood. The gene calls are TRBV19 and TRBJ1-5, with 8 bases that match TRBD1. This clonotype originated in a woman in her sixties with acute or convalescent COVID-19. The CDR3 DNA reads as TGTGCCAGTAGCCAACAGGGGGACGCGAGCAATCAGCCCCAGCATTTT. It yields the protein CASSQQGDASNQPQHF.